The subject of this entry is one TCR beta chain. Its antigen is unknown. No per-base quality is available; no much larger clone lies one base away. As encoded in the germline V gene (reference sequence), CDR1 is SGHNT while CDR2 is YYREEE. The CDR3 sequence holds 12 residues, the cysteine and phenylalanine included. The only DNA kept is the CDR3, 36 bases in frame from the first base. The V end loses 0 bases and the J end loses 14 bases, and a stretch of 12 bases separates them. Collaborating institutions collected whole blood in K2EDTA tubes following their own protocols. For TCRbeta analysis, collaborators shipped samples in one of three forms: frozen whole blood, isolated PBMCs, or DNA extracted from either of those sample types. This entry comes from a study of blood T cell repertoires in COVID-19 (TCRdb year 2020). About the study as a whole: Samples from collaborators originated in the United States, Italy and Spain and spanned both the acute and convalescent phases of COVID-19. The material from the prospective study consisted of cDNA or gDNA derived from T cells, B-cell-depleted T cells, or PBMCs. Subjects who had been exposed to COVID-19, were actively infected with it, or had recovered from it provided the deeply sampled blood TCRbeta repertoires that made up the dataset. The repertoires were released in a freely available public database meant as a resource for research on the immune response to SARS-CoV-2. The samples were drawn from two sources: the first 160 participants of the ongoing ImmuneRACE study, and about 1,300 subjects contributed by 6 global collaborators. The sample metadata nearly always contained a de-identified subject ID, COVID-19 status, age in years and sex. Where HLA class I and class II types were available, the types were taken from metadata supplied by the sample provider, not from assay-based typing. Overall study results and their limits: Clinical and demographic metadata were provided uncurated, with the amount varying by source and participant.

The immunoSEQ Assay, a bias-controlled multiplex PCR, was used to amplify TCRbeta CDR3 regions from genomic DNA. Concerning the study's data processing: Within the assay, amplification of reference gene primers was used to estimate how many nucleated cells each sample contained. To quantify the absolute abundance of each unique TCRbeta CDR3 rearrangement, sequence reads were collapsed and filtered. Productive Simpson clonality was computed per sample as the square root of Simpson's diversity index over productive rearrangements. Here the immuneACCESS table is served through TCRdb, limited to in-frame sequences with V and J called. Missing clones are a known gap in these copies; in checked studies unresolved V genes cover under half, and the rest lacks a known reason. V and J calls and clone size are as listed in that table; D and trimming were resolved from the DNA. The sample includes some 22,000 clones, with 85% to 95% observed a single time. The ten largest clones add up to about 4% of the sample.

Sequencing input: peripheral blood. The rearranged chain carries TRBV5-4 and TRBJ2-1; perhaps TRBD2 is the D gene, with 6 bases matching. The sequence derives from a woman in her 50s with active COVID-19. The CDR3 protein is CASSLAGGREFF. Here is the DNA: TGTGCCAGCAGCTTGGCCGGAGGGCGGGAGTTCTTC. Full variable domain (CDR3 extended with the reference TRBV5-4 and TRBJ2-1 proteins): ETGVTQSPTHLIKTRGQQVTLRCSSQSGHNTVSWYQQALGQGPQFIFQYYREEENGRGNFPPRFSGLQFPNYSSELNVNALELDDSALYLCASSLAGGREFFGPGTRLTVL.